This T cell receptor (beta chain) stems from a study of blood T cells in healthy people across ages. Study overall: Capture via template switching afforded approximately one barcoded beta molecule per two T cells.

Germline V gene lookup returns CDR1 MNHEY and CDR2 SMNVEV (reference sequence). CDR3 length: 15 amino acids. V lost 6 bases to trimming and J lost 0 bases; unmatched junction nucleotides: 8. Then a second PCR, running roughly 7 to 11 cycles, was carried out with a sample-barcoded 5' primer and a J-beta primer mix. MiXCR, run by TCRdb on the 5' RACE reads, gives a single entry per CDR3 protein. The table has hundreds of thousands of distinct CDR3 sequences, approximately 49% seen once. This clonotype was picked up a small number of times. The V gene is TRBV27, the J gene TRBJ2-7; 7 bases agree with TRBD1. The sequenced sample was blood. The receptor's source is a woman aged 55-70 years in good health. This CDR3 reads CASSKMGQSSYEQYF. The CDR3, as DNA: TGTGCCAGCAGCAAGATGGGACAGAGCTCCTACGAGCAGTACTTC.